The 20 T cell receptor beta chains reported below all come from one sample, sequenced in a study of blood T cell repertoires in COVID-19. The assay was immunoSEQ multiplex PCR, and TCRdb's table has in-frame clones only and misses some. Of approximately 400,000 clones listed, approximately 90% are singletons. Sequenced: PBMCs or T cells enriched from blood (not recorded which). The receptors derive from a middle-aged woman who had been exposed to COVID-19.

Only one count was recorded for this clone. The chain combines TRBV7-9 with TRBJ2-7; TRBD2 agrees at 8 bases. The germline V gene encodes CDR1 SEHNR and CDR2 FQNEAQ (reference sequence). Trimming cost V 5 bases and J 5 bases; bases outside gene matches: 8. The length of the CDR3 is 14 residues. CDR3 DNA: TGTGCCAGCAGCCGTTATAGCGGGAACGACGAGCAGTACTTC. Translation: CASSRYSGNDEQYF.

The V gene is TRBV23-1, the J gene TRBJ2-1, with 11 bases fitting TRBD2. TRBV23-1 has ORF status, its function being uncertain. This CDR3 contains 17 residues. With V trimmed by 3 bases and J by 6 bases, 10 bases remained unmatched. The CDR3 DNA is TGCGCCAGCAGTCAGCCCAGGAGGCTAGCGGGGGGCAATGAGCAGTTCTTC. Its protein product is CASSQPRRLAGGNEQFF.

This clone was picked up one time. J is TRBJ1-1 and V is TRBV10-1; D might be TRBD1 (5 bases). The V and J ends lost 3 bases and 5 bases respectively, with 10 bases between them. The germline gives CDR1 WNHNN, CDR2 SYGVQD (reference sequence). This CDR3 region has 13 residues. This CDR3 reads CASSDREGTEAFF. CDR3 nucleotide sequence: TGCGCCAGCAGTGACAGGGAGGGGACTGAAGCTTTCTTT.

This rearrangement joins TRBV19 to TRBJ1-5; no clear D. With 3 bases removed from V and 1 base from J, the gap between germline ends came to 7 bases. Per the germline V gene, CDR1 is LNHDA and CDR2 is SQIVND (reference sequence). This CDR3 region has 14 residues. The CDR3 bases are TGTGCCAGTAGTATGTACAAAAGCAATCAGCCCCAGCATTTT. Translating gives CASSMYKSNQPQHF.

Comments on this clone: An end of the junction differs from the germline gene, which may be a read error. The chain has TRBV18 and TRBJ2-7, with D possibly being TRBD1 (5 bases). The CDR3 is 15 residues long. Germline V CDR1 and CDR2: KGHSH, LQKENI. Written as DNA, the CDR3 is TGTGCCAGCTCATCACCAGGACAAGTAACCTACGAGCAGTACTTC. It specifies CASSSPGQVTYEQYF.

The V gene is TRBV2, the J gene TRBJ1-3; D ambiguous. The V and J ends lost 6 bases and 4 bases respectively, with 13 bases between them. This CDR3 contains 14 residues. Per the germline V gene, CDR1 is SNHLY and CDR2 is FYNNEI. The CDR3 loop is CASSVDIQGNTIYF. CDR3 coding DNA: TGTGCCAGCAGCGTTGATATACAGGGAAACACCATATATTTT.

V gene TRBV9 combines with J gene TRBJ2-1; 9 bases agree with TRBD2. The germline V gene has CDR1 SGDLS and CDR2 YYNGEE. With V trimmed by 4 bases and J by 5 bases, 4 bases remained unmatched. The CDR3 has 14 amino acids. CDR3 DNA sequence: TGTGCCAGCAGCCCAGGCGGGAGGGACAATGAGCAGTTCTTC. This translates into CASSPGGRDNEQFF.

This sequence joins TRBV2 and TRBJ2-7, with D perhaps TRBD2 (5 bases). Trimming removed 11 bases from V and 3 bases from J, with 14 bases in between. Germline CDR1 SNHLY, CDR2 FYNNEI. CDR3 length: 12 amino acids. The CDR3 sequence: CAGGLLVYEQYF. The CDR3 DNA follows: TGTGCCGGCGGACTGTTGGTCTACGAGCAGTACTTC.

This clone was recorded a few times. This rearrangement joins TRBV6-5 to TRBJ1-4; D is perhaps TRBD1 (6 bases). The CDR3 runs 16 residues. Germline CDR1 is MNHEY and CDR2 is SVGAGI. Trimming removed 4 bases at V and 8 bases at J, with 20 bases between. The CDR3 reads CASSSPYREGKEKLFF. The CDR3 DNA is TGTGCCAGCAGTTCCCCTTACAGGGAAGGGAAGGAAAAACTGTTTTTT.

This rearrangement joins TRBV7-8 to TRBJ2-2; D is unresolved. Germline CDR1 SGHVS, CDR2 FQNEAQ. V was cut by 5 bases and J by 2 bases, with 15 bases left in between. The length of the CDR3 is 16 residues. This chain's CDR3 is CASSASAGSNTGELFF. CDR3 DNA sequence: TGTGCCAGCAGCGCCTCAGCAGGCTCAAACACCGGGGAGCTGTTTTTT.

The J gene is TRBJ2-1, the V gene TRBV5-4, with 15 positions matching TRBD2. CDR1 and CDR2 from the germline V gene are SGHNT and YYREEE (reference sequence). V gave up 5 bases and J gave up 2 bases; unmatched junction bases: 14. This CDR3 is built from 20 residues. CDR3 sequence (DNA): TGTGCCAGCAGTCCCACCTTCTCGGGACTAGCGGGAGGACCCTACAATGAGCAGTTCTTC. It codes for CASSPTFSGLAGGPYNEQFF.

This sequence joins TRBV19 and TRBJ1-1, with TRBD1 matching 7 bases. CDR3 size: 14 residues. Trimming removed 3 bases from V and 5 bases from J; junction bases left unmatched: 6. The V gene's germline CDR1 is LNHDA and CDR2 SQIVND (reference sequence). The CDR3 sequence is CASSIKGAWTEAFF. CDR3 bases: TGTGCCAGTAGTATTAAGGGGGCATGGACTGAAGCTTTCTTT.

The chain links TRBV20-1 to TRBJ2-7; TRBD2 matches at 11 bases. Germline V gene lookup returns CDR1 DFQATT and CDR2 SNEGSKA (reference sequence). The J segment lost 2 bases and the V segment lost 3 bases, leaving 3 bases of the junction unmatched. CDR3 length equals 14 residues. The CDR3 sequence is CSASSTSGAYEQYF. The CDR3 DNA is TGCAGTGCTAGTTCGACTAGCGGGGCCTACGAGCAGTACTTC.

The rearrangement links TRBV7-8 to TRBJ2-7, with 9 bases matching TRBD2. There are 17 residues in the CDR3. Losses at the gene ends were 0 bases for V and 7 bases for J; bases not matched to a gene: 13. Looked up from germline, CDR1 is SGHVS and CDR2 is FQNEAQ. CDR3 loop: CASSLALASGILLEQYF. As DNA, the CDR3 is TGTGCCAGCAGCTTAGCGCTTGCTAGCGGGATTCTGTTAGAGCAGTACTTC.

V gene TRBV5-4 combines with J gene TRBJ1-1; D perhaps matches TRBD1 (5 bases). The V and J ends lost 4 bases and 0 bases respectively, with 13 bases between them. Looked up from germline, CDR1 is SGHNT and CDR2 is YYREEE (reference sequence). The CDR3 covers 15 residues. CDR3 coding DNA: TGTGCCAGCAGCCCAGGGTCACTATTGAACACTGAAGCTTTCTTT. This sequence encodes CASSPGSLLNTEAFF.

The CDR3 nucleotides read TGTGCCACCAGCAGAGAGGGCCGGGGGAGCAATGAAAAACTGTTTTTT. Translated: CATSREGRGSNEKLFF. The chain couples TRBV15 to TRBJ1-4, with D maybe TRBD1 (5 bases). Per germline, CDR1 LNHNV and CDR2 YYDKDF (reference sequence). V was pared by 0 bases and J by 5 bases, with 13 bases between. This CDR3 is built from 16 residues.

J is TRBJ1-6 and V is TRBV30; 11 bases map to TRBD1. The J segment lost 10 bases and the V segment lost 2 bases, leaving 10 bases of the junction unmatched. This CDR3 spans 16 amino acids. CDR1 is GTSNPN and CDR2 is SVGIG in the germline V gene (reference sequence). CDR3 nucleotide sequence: TGTGCCTGGAGTTCGATCGGACAGGGGGCAGGATCACCCCTCCACTTT. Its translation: CAWSSIGQGAGSPLHF.

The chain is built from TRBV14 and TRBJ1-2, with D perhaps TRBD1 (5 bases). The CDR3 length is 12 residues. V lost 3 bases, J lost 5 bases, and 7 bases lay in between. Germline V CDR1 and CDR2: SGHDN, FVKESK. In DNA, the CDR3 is TGTGCCAGCAGCCAGGGGGGTTATGGCTACACCTTC. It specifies CASSQGGYGYTF.

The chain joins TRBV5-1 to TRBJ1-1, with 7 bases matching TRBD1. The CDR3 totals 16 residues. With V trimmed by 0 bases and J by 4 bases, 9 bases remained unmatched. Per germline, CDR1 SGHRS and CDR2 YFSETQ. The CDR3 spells CASSLAWDSPGTEAFF. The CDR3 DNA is TGCGCCAGCAGCTTGGCATGGGACAGCCCGGGCACTGAAGCTTTCTTT. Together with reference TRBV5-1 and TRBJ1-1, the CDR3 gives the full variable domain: KAGVTQTPRYLIKTRGQQVTLSCSPISGHRSVSWYQQTPGQGLQFLFEYFSETQRNKGNFPGRFSGRQFSNSRSEMNVSTLELGDSALYLCASSLAWDSPGTEAFFGQGTRLTVV.

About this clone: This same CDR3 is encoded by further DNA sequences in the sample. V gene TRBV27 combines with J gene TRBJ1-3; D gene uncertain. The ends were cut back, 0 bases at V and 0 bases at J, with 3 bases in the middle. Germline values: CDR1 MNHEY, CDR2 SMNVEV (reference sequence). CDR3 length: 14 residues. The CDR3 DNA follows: TGTGCCAGCAGTTTATCAGCCTCTGGAAACACCATATATTTT. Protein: CASSLSASGNTIYF.